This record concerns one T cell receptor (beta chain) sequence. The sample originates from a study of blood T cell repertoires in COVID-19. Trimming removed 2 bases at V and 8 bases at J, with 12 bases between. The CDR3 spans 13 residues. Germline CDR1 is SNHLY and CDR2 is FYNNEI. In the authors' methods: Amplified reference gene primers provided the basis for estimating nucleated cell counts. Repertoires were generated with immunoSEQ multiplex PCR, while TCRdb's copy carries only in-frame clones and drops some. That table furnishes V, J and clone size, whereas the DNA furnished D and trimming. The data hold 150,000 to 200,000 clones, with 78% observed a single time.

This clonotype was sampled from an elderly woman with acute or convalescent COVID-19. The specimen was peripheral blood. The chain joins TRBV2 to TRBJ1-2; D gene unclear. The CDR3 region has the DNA TGTGCCAGCAGTGAACGGGTTCTCAGCGGCTACACCTTC. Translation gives CASSERVLSGYTF. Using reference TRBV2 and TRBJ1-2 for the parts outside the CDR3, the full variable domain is EPEVTQTPSHQVTQMGQEVILRCVPISNHLYFYWYRQILGQKVEFLVSFYNNEISEKSEIFDDQFSVERPDGSNFTLKIRSTKLEDSAMYFCASSERVLSGYTFGSGTRLTVV.